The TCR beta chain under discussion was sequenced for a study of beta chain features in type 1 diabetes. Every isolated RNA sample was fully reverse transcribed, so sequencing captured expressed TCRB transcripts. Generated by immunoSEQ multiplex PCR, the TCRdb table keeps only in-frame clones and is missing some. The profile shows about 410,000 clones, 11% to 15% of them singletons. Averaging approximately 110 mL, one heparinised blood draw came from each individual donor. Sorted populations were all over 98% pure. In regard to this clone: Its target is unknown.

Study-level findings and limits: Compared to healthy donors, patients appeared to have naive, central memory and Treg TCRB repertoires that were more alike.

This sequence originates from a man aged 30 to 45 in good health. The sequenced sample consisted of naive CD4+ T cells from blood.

Here the CDR3 reads CASSLRDQITQYF. The CDR3 DNA sequence: TGTGCCAGCAGCCTCCGGGACCAAATAACGCAGTATTTT. The chain combines TRBV14 with TRBJ2-3; D may match TRBD1 or TRBD2 (5 bases each). Trimming took off 4 bases at V and 9 bases at J, with 14 bases between the two ends. Germline V gene lookup returns CDR1 SGHDN and CDR2 FVKESK. The CDR3 totals 13 residues.